This is a list of T cell receptor beta chains from one sample in a study of T cells in Graves' hyperthyroidism and ophthalmopathy. TCRdb fed the multiplex PCR reads into MiXCR, producing one record per CDR3 protein. The sample yields approximately 600,000 distinct CDR3 sequences, over 12% seen once. Sequenced input: blood. These receptors were collected from a woman aged 18-29 years with Graves' ophthalmopathy. Each CDR3 is given with its conserved first and last residue. The D gene is left open where the match is weak. Not every row has a clone size; where given, it reads once, few, many or a size class.

many TRBJ1-2 TRBD1 TRBV28 CASSQSGTGGGYTF TGTGCCAGCAGTCAATCCGGGACAGGGGGAGGATACACCTTC
many TRBJ2-7 NA TRBV5-1 CASSLETEGQQYF TGCGCCAGCAGCCTCGAGACGGAGGGTCAGCAGTACTTC
NA TRBJ2-7 NA TRBV11-3 CASSPRLVREQYF TGTGCCAGCAGCCCCCGACTAGTCCGTGAGCAGTACTTC
many TRBJ2-3 TRBD2 TRBV2 CASSELAGLRTDTQYF TGTGCCAGCAGTGAACTAGCGGGCCTACGCACAGATACGCAGTATTTT
many TRBJ1-2 NA TRBV28 CASTTLNYGYTF TGTGCCAGCACAACTCTCAACTATGGCTACACCTTC
many TRBJ2-3 NA TRBV7-9 CALVYGSSTDTQYF TGTGCCTTGGTCTATGGTAGTAGCACAGATACGCAGTATTTT
NA TRBJ2-3 NA TRBV6-1 CASRMDGAADTQYF TGTGCCAGCAGGATGGACGGGGCGGCAGATACGCAGTATTTT
NA TRBJ1-5 TRBD1 TRBV19 CASSTGGWNQPQHF TGTGCCAGTAGCACAGGGGGATGGAATCAGCCCCAGCATTTT
few TRBJ1-2 NA TRBV6-1 CASRNWDANYGYTF TGTGCCAGCAGAAATTGGGACGCCAACTATGGCTACACCTTC
few TRBJ2-1 TRBD2 TRBV4-1 CASSHRGASGRNEQFF TGCGCCAGCAGCCACAGAGGGGCTAGCGGGAGGAATGAGCAGTTCTTC
many TRBJ1-1 NA TRBV18 CAGSQGENTEAFF TGTGCCGGGTCACAGGGAGAGAACACTGAAGCTTTCTTT
NA TRBJ1-2 NA TRBV7-9 CASSLEGRAYYGYTF TGTGCCAGCAGCTTAGAGGGCAGGGCCTACTATGGCTACACCTTC
few TRBJ1-1 TRBD1 TRBV4-1 CASSPIPGGSTEAFF TGCGCCAGCAGCCCGATACCAGGGGGCTCCACTGAAGCTTTCTTT
NA TRBJ2-3 NA TRBV9 CASSVAQGTDTQYF TGTGCCAGCAGCGTAGCGCAGGGCACAGATACGCAGTATTTT
many TRBJ2-7 NA TRBV6-1 CASSPPPTYEQYF TGTGCCAGCAGTCCCCCGCCGACCTACGAGCAGTACTTC
many TRBJ1-1 TRBD1 TRBV7-9 CASSIHRGARSEAFF TGTGCCAGCAGCATACACAGGGGGGCCCGGTCTGAAGCTTTCTTT
many TRBJ2-5 TRBD2 TRBV7-3 CASSETSGGISSIETQYF TGTGCCAGCAGCGAGACTAGCGGGGGTATCAGTTCGATTGAGACCCAGTACTTC
NA TRBJ1-1 NA TRBV12-5 CASQLSLQGNTEAFF TGTGCTAGCCAGCTCTCCTTACAGGGGAACACTGAAGCTTTCTTT
many TRBJ2-7 NA TRBV27 CASSPGDWGVYEQYF TGTGCCAGCAGTCCTGGCGACTGGGGGGTTTACGAGCAGTACTTC
many TRBJ1-1 NA TRBV12-3/TRBV12-4 CASSSRESNTEAFF TGTGCCAGCAGCAGCAGGGAATCGAACACTGAAGCTTTCTTT
many TRBJ2-7 TRBD1 TRBV2 CASHRDRLSYEQYF TGTGCCAGCCACCGGGACAGGCTATCCTACGAGCAGTACTTC
many TRBJ2-1 TRBD2 TRBV27 CASSSSGEAYNEQFF TGTGCCAGCAGTTCAAGCGGGGAGGCCTACAATGAGCAGTTCTTC
NA TRBJ2-7 TRBD1 TRBV9 CASSVGAGGAYEQYF TGTGCCAGCAGCGTAGGGGCAGGGGGCGCCTACGAGCAGTACTTC
few TRBJ2-2 TRBD1 TRBV20-1 CSAPWTGATGELFF TGCAGTGCCCCCTGGACAGGGGCCACCGGGGAGCTGTTTTTT
NA TRBJ2-5 NA TRBV5-4 CASSLSIGGRETQYF TGTGCCAGCAGCTTGAGTATAGGGGGGCGGGAGACCCAGTACTTC
many TRBJ1-1 NA TRBV28 CASSPYGGGLSTEAFF TGTGCCAGCAGTCCGTACGGGGGGGGGCTGAGCACTGAAGCTTTCTTT
many TRBJ2-3 NA TRBV12-3/TRBV12-4 CASSRQGGGVGWTDTQYF TGTGCCAGCAGTCGCCAAGGAGGGGGAGTAGGGTGGACAGATACGCAGTATTTT
many TRBJ1-5 NA TRBV20-1 CSARSLRGSNQPQHF TGCAGTGCTAGATCCCTCAGGGGAAGCAATCAGCCCCAGCATTTT
many TRBJ2-5 NA TRBV7-3 CASSLSGAEETQYF TGTGCCAGCAGCTTAAGCGGGGCAGAAGAGACCCAGTACTTC
few TRBJ2-1 TRBD2 TRBV11-3 CASSLGVSGGGTSGHEQFF TGTGCCAGCAGCTTAGGAGTGTCTGGCGGGGGGACCTCGGGTCATGAGCAGTTCTTC
many TRBJ2-7 NA TRBV30 CAWSGSGYYEQYF TGTGCCTGGAGTGGGAGCGGGTACTACGAGCAGTACTTC
many TRBJ2-7 TRBD2 TRBV6-1 CASSPRLAPNYEQYF TGTGCCAGCAGTCCTCGACTAGCGCCTAACTACGAGCAGTACTTC
NA TRBJ2-1 TRBD1 TRBV5-6 CASSPLPGTGNEQFF TGTGCCAGCAGCCCCCTACCCGGGACAGGGAATGAGCAGTTCTTC
many TRBJ1-4 TRBD1 TRBV20-1 CSARVTGEASHNEKLFF TGCAGTGCTAGAGTGACAGGGGAGGCCTCCCATAATGAAAAACTGTTTTTT
many TRBJ1-5 NA TRBV7-8 CASSSPGEQPQHF TGTGCCAGCAGCTCCCCGGGAGAGCAGCCCCAGCATTTT
many TRBJ1-1 NA TRBV6-2/TRBV6-3 CASSYYLRTEAFF TGTGCCAGCAGTTACTATCTGCGCACTGAAGCTTTCTTT
NA TRBJ1-6 NA TRBV4-1 CASSQDVRGGNSPLHF TGCGCCAGCAGCCAAGATGTCCGGGGAGGTAATTCACCCCTCCACTTT
few TRBJ2-3 TRBD2 TRBV20-1 CSANLAGDSDTQYF TGCAGTGCTAATCTAGCGGGAGACTCAGATACGCAGTATTTT
many TRBJ1-1 NA TRBV19 CASSYQGRTEAFF TGTGCCAGTAGTTACCAGGGAAGAACTGAAGCTTTCTTT
many TRBJ2-3 TRBD2 TRBV20-1 CSAPEAGGDTQYF TGCAGCGCGCCGGAGGCGGGAGGAGATACGCAGTATTTT
many TRBJ2-1 NA TRBV6-1 CASSPLRRGGNNEQFF TGTGCCAGCAGTCCCCTTCGGCGGGGTGGAAACAATGAGCAGTTCTTC
NA TRBJ1-4 TRBD1 TRBV6-1 CASSRDSGEKLFF TGTGCCAGCAGCAGGGACAGCGGGGAAAAACTGTTTTTT
NA TRBJ1-1 NA TRBV11-3 CASTNQTSMYLCACKGDLNTEAFF NA
few TRBJ2-7 TRBD2 TRBV4-1 CASSQDQASGSYEQYF TGCGCCAGCAGCCAAGATCAGGCTAGCGGGAGCTACGAGCAGTACTTC
many TRBJ1-6 NA TRBV10-3 CAISGSQGNSPLHF TGTGCCATCAGTGGCTCACAGGGTAATTCACCCCTCCACTTT